One sample yielded the 21 T cell receptor beta chains listed below, sequenced in a study of monozygotic twins with inflammatory bowel disease. TCRdb reprocessed the 5' RACE reads; each CDR3 protein has one entry and no DNA is given. This listing includes a few hundred thousand distinct CDR3 sequences. Sequencing input: blood. Receptor source: a human donor with ulcerative colitis or Crohn's disease, or a healthy co-twin of an affected twin (not recorded which).

The chain recombines TRBV12-3 or TRBV12-4 with TRBJ2-7; TCRdb returns TRBD2, unconfirmable since there is no DNA. The length of the CDR3 is 11 residues. The CDR3 loop is CASSRSERQYF.

The chain recombines TRBV4-3 with TRBJ1-5. The CDR3 is made up of 14 amino acids. Germline assignment: CDR1 LGHNA and CDR2 YSLEER. CDR3 protein: CASSQESWDQPQHF.

Here the CDR3 reads CASSRQRALTGELFF. The chain employs TRBV11-2 and TRBJ2-2; TCRdb's D call, TRBD1, is unchecked because there is no DNA. The CDR3 is made up of 15 amino acids. CDR1 and CDR2 from the germline V gene are SGHAT and FQNNGV. Full variable domain (rest looked up from reference TRBV11-2 and TRBJ2-2): EAGVAQSPRYKIIEKRQSVAFWCNPISGHATLYWYQQILGQGPKLLIQFQNNGVVDDSQLPKDRFSAERLKGVDSTLKIQPAKLEDSAVYLCASSRQRALTGELFFGEGSRLTVL.

The V call is TRBV20-1, the J call TRBJ2-3; TCRdb picks TRBD2, but there is no DNA to check that call. Germline V gene data show CDR1 as DFQATT and CDR2 as SNEGSKA (reference sequence). The CDR3 consists of 12 residues. The CDR3 loop is CSAAGLLDTQYF.

CDR3 region: CATSDLQNGGTGELFF. This rearrangement joins TRBV24-1 to TRBJ2-2; checking the TCRdb D call of TRBD1 is not possible without DNA. The CDR3 is 16 residues long. Germline-derived CDR1 and CDR2 are KGHDR and SFDVKD.

The chain has TRBV3-1 and TRBJ2-7. Germline CDR1 and CDR2: LGHDT and YNNKEL (reference sequence). The CDR3 totals 13 residues. CDR3 loop: CASSHRESYEQYF.

This chain uses TRBV9 with TRBJ2-2; TCRdb's assignment of TRBD1 cannot be checked, as there is no DNA. Looked up from germline, CDR1 is SGDLS and CDR2 is YYNGEE. CDR3 size: 15 residues. CDR3 protein: CASSGPGYSTGELFF.

The chain uses TRBV3-1 and TRBJ2-7; as DNA is missing, the TRBD1 call by TCRdb cannot be tested. The CDR3 has 13 residues. Germline CDR1 LGHDT, CDR2 YNNKEL (reference sequence). This chain's CDR3 is CASSRVQGDEQYF.

This chain joins TRBV5-1 and TRBJ2-1; TCRdb calls TRBD2, which cannot be checked without DNA. Germline V gives CDR1 SGHRS, CDR2 YFSETQ. This CDR3 has 17 residues. CDR3 loop: CASSFGLAGASGDEQFF.

The gene calls are TRBV6-2 or TRBV6-3 and TRBJ2-7; TCRdb returns TRBD2, unconfirmable since there is no DNA. The CDR3 runs to 15 residues. The germline CDR1 and CDR2 sequences are MNHEY and SVGEGT. The chain's CDR3 is CASRRTSGTLGEQYF.

The chain joins TRBV19 to TRBJ1-1; TCRdb returns TRBD1, unconfirmable since there is no DNA. The CDR3 loop spans 16 amino acids. Germline CDR1 is LNHDA and CDR2 is SQIVND (reference sequence). The CDR3 sequence: CASSIKRGMLTTEAFF.

The chain employs TRBV5-6 and TRBJ1-5. Looked up from germline, CDR1 is SGHDT and CDR2 is YYEEEE. This CDR3 comprises 16 residues. This CDR3 is CASSPLGGRGNQPQHF.

This CDR3 reads CSVEDTGAKDEQFF. The V gene is TRBV29-1, the J gene TRBJ2-1; with no DNA, the TCRdb D assignment of TRBD1 cannot be verified. The CDR3 loop spans 14 amino acids. In germline, CDR1 is SQVTM, CDR2 ANQGSEA.

This chain joins TRBV27 and TRBJ1-2. There are 15 residues in the CDR3. Germline V lookup: CDR1 MNHEY, CDR2 SMNVEV (reference sequence). CDR3: CASRSRAASYYGYTF.

The V and J genes are TRBV5-1 and TRBJ1-5; the TCRdb call, TRBD1, lacks DNA for checking. This CDR3 comprises 14 residues. The germline V gene encodes CDR1 SGHRS and CDR2 YFSETQ. The CDR3 spells CASSPGQSSQPQHF.

This chain uses TRBV5-1 with TRBJ2-5; TCRdb's assignment of TRBD1 cannot be checked, as there is no DNA. CDR3 length: 14 residues. Per the germline V gene, CDR1 is SGHRS and CDR2 is YFSETQ. The CDR3 reads CASSAGTGKETQYF.

The chain couples TRBV20-1 to TRBJ2-7; TCRdb's D call, TRBD1, is unchecked because there is no DNA. Germline lookup yields CDR1 DFQATT and CDR2 SNEGSKA (reference sequence). The CDR3 has 16 amino acids. The CDR3 reads CSAKGDRLLTGYEQYF.

V is TRBV2 and J is TRBJ2-3; TCRdb indicates TRBD2, and absent DNA this call remains unverified. The CDR3 covers 16 residues. The germline CDR1 and CDR2 sequences are SNHLY and FYNNEI. The CDR3 region is CASSEAGGGGADTQYF.

The rearrangement joins TRBV12-3 or TRBV12-4 to TRBJ2-2; the D call from TCRdb, TRBD1, cannot be confirmed without DNA. CDR3 length equals 15 residues. CDR3 protein: CASSLGVQNTGELFF.

The V call is TRBV5-3, the J call TRBJ1-5; without DNA, the TCRdb call of TRBD1 cannot be checked. TRBV5-3 is classed as an ORF, of uncertain function. The CDR3 sequence is 17 residues long. The CDR3 sequence is CARRLGQAFPLGHPQHF.

The chain recombines TRBV4-3 with TRBJ2-5. In germline, CDR1 is LGHNA, CDR2 YSLEER. CDR3 length equals 17 residues. CDR3 protein: CASSQDFGGIPLETQYF.